This T cell receptor (beta chain) was captured in a study of blood T cell repertoires in COVID-19. This table comes from immunoSEQ multiplex PCR, and its TCRdb copy is limited to in-frame clones, with some not included. The sample lists 200,000 to 250,000 clones; more than 85% were seen once. This CDR3 comprises 13 residues. Germline V gene lookup returns CDR1 MDHEN and CDR2 SYDVKM. Trimming removed 2 bases at V and 4 bases at J, with 6 bases between. The clonotype originates from a woman in her seventies with active or convalescent COVID-19. Sequencing was done on a sample of peripheral blood. This chain connects TRBV28 to TRBJ2-1; no clear D gene. CDR3 residues: CASSLGVYNEQFF. The CDR3, as DNA: TGTGCCAGCAGTTTAGGAGTGTACAATGAGCAGTTCTTC. Variable domain in full (rest from reference TRBV28 and TRBJ2-1): DVKVTQSSRYLVKRTGEKVFLECVQDMDHENMFWYRQDPGLGLRLIYFSYDVKMKEKGDIPEGYSVSREKKERFSLILESASTNQTSMYLCASSLGVYNEQFFGPGTRLTVL.